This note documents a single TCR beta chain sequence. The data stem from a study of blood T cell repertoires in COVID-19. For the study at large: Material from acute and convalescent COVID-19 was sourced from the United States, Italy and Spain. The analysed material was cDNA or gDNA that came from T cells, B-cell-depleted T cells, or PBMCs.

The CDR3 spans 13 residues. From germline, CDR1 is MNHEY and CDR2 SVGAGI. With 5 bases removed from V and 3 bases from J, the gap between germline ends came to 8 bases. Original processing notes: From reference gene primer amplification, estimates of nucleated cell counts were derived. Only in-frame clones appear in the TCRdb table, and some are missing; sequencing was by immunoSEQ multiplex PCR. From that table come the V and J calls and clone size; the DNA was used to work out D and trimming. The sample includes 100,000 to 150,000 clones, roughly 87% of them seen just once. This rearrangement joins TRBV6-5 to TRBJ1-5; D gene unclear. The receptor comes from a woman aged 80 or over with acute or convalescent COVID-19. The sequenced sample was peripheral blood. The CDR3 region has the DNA TGTGCCAGCAGTCGGGGTTACAATCAGCCCCAGCATTTT. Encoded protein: CASSRGYNQPQHF.